Presented here are 16 T cell receptor beta chains from one specimen sequenced in a study of CD8+ T cells in alopecia areata. The sequencing template was cDNA reverse transcribed from extracted RNA. The protocol was immunoSEQ multiplex PCR, while the TCRdb copy is restricted to in-frame clones and leaves out a portion. The specimen has around 100,000 clones, none found just once. The source material was lesional skin. Receptor source: a C3H/HeJ mouse with alopecia areata. The MHC haplotype of this mouse line is H2-k.

This clone was recorded a few times. The germline and genes are mouse ones. The read comes to an end 4 residues before the CDR3 does, leaving the germline J gene to fill in the end. This specimen includes other DNA sequences encoding the same CDR3. The chain combines TRBV14 with TRBJ2-7; D call uncertain. The V end lost 4 bases, the J end lost 0 bases, and 2 bases lay between the germline ends. Germline V gene sequence: CDR1 SGHDT, CDR2 FRDEAV. The CDR3 spans 11 residues. CDR3 amino acids: CASSSSYEQYF. CDR3 bases read: TGTGCCAGCAGTAGCTCCTAT.

This clone was counted a few times. Gene names are mouse gene names. The read stops 4 residues short of the end of the CDR3; the missing end is completed from the germline J gene. V is TRBV13-3 and J is TRBJ1-4, with D possibly being TRBD1 (5 bases). The CDR3 has 13 amino acids. The germline gives CDR1 NNHDY, CDR2 SYVADS. Trimming pared 3 bases from V and 6 bases from J, leaving 9 bases between. CDR3 DNA (partial): TGTGCCAGCAGTGGAACAGGTTACGAA. Translation gives CASSGTGYE. In full, the CDR3 is CASSGTGYERLFF.

At least ten counts were recorded for this clone. At residue 13, TCRdb's protein disagrees with the DNA translation; the protein shown here derives from the DNA. Gene names follow the mouse nomenclature. The read ends 3 residues shy of where the CDR3 ends; the end is completed using the germline J gene. This chain connects TRBV13-3 to TRBJ1-6; TRBD1 matches 10 bases. TRBJ1-6 is identified as an open reading frame with a role that is uncertain. The junction had 9 bases not matched to a gene; V was cut back by 5 bases and J by 7 bases. The CDR3 has 16 amino acids. Looked up from germline, CDR1 is NNHDY and CDR2 is SYVADS. This CDR3 is CASRRTGGFGNSPLYF. The DNA read from the CDR3 is TGTGCCAGCAGGAGGACAGGGGGATTTGGGAATTCGCCC.

This clone appeared a few times. Mouse germline and gene names are used. The sequenced fragment ends 4 residues before the CDR3 boundary, so the rest is inferred from the germline J gene. The chain couples TRBV1 to TRBJ2-7; D is perhaps TRBD1 (6 bases). This CDR3 is built from 15 residues. Trimming cost V 3 bases and J 3 bases, with 15 bases left between them. CDR1 and CDR2 from the germline V gene are NSQYPW and LRSPGD (reference sequence). CDR3 residues: CTCSASHRDNYEQYF. The part of the CDR3 DNA that was read is TGCACCTGCAGTGCCTCTCACCGGGACAACTAT.

As regards this clone: Gene names and germline match the mouse. The CDR3 end lies 4 residues beyond the end of the read and is filled in from the germline J gene. The V call is TRBV13-3, the J call TRBJ2-7, with 7 positions matching TRBD2. CDR3 length equals 14 residues. The germline gives CDR1 NNHDY, CDR2 SYVADS. CDR3 sequence reads: CASSDPWGSYEQYF. The sequenced part of the CDR3 DNA is TGTGCCAGCAGTGACCCCTGGGGGTCATAT.

Remarks on this clone: Genes here carry mouse names. The read gets to within 4 residues of the CDR3 end, and the germline J gene fills in the rest. The V gene is TRBV29, the J gene TRBJ2-3; perhaps TRBD1 as D (6 bases). V lost 3 bases, J lost 0 bases, and 10 bases lay in between. The CDR3 is made up of 15 amino acids. The germline V gene encodes CDR1 MSHET and CDR2 SYDVDS. CDR3 DNA (partial): TGTGCTAGCAGTTTCGGACAGAAAAGTGCAGAA. Protein product: CASSFGQKSAE. The full CDR3 is CASSFGQKSAETLYF.

This clone has ten or more counts. The germline and genes are mouse ones. The read comes to an end 4 residues before the CDR3 does, leaving the germline J gene to fill in the end. The sample has other DNA sequences that encode this CDR3 too. This sequence joins TRBV1 and TRBJ1-4, with 7 bases matching TRBD1. J lost 1 base, V lost 3 bases, and 2 bases had no gene match. This CDR3 is built from 15 residues. The V gene's germline CDR1 is NSQYPW and CDR2 LRSPGD (reference sequence). CDR3 protein: CTCSARTGSNERLFF. The CDR3 DNA, read in part, is TGCACCTGCAGTGCGCGGACAGGTTCCAACGAA. Full variable domain (outside the CDR3, taken from reference TRBV1 and TRBJ1-4): VTLLEQNPRWRLVPRGQAVNLRCILKNSQYPWMSWYQQDLQKQLQWLFTLRSPGDKEVKSLPGADYLATRVTDTELRLQVANMSQGRTLYCTCSARTGSNERLFFGHGTKLSVL.

Remarks on this clone: Here the gene names and germline are mouse. The DNA ends 4 residues before the CDR3 does, and the rest of the CDR3 is filled in from the germline J gene. The chain has TRBV1 and TRBJ2-7; D might be TRBD1 (6 bases). Between the trimmed V and J ends, which lost 1 base and 1 base, there was a span of 14 bases. CDR1 NSQYPW and CDR2 LRSPGD come from the germline V gene (reference sequence). The CDR3 is 16 amino acids. Here the CDR3 reads CTCSAGAGVDSYEQYF. Incomplete CDR3 DNA: TGCACCTGCAGTGCAGGGGCAGGGGTGGATTCCTAT.

Details on this clone: The listed genes are named as in mouse. The CDR3 goes on 4 residues after the read ends, and that part is filled in from the germline J gene. The chain employs TRBV13-2 and TRBJ2-7; 8 nucleotides match TRBD2. The CDR3 contains 16 residues. V shed 0 bases and J 0 bases; nucleotides not matched to a gene: 5. The germline V gene has CDR1 NNHNN and CDR2 SYGAGS (reference sequence). CDR3 DNA (partial): TGTGCCAGCGGTGATGCTCTGGGGGGACCCTCCTAT. Protein: CASGDALGGPSY. The complete CDR3 protein is CASGDALGGPSYEQYF.

This clone was seen a handful of times. Mouse gene names and germline throughout. From the germline J gene comes the end of the CDR3, since the read stops 4 residues before it. The V gene is TRBV13-3, the J gene TRBJ2-1, with D hard to call. Germline-derived CDR1 and CDR2 are NNHDY and SYVADS. The CDR3 length is 13 residues. V was trimmed by 3 bases and J by 2 bases, leaving 6 bases between them. The chain's CDR3 is CASSAQHYAEQFF. The part of the CDR3 DNA that was read is TGTGCCAGCAGTGCGCAGCACTATGCT.

This clone was detected a few times. Gene names denote mouse genes. The observed sequence ends 4 residues before the CDR3 terminus, with the missing tail filled in from the germline J gene. The chain uses TRBV13-3 and TRBJ1-2; possibly TRBD1 for D (5 bases). V gave up 9 bases and J gave up 0 bases, with 9 bases separating them. The CDR3 has 12 amino acids. Germline CDR1 reads NNHDY; CDR2 reads SYVADS. CDR3 bases read: TGTGCCACCCGGGGGGCAAACTCC. Its protein product is CATRGANS. The whole CDR3 sequence reads CATRGANSDYTF.

The sample holds many counts of this clone. Genes and germline are mouse. The read ends 4 residues shy of where the CDR3 ends; the end is completed using the germline J gene. The rearrangement joins TRBV13-3 to TRBJ2-3; 8 bases are a match to TRBD1. The J segment lost 2 bases and the V segment lost 2 bases, leaving 4 bases of the junction unmatched. Germline CDR1 and CDR2: NNHDY and SYVADS. CDR3 length: 15 residues. CDR3 DNA (partial): TGTGCCAGCAGTGAACCAGGGGGCTTTGCAGAA. Its translation: CASSEPGGFAE. The entire CDR3 sequence reads CASSEPGGFAETLYF.

This clone was seen a few times. The listed genes are named as in mouse. The read ends 4 residues shy of where the CDR3 ends; the end is completed using the germline J gene. The chain couples TRBV13-3 to TRBJ2-2, with 11 bases matching TRBD2. The CDR3 loop spans 16 amino acids. Germline CDR1 is NNHDY and CDR2 is SYVADS. V trimming: 3 bases; J trimming: 1 base; junction bases outside the gene matches: 2. The sequenced part of the CDR3 DNA is TGTGCCAGCAGTGGGGACTGGGGGAGAAACACCGGG. Translated: CASSGDWGRNTG. The whole CDR3 sequence reads CASSGDWGRNTGQLYF.

This clone was recorded at least ten times. The germline and genes are mouse ones. The read comes to an end 4 residues before the CDR3 does, leaving the germline J gene to fill in the end. The chain recombines TRBV13-3 with TRBJ2-3; 7 bases align to TRBD1. V gave up 5 bases and J gave up 1 base; unmatched junction bases: 4. Germline V gene lookup returns CDR1 NNHDY and CDR2 SYVADS. The CDR3 totals 14 residues. The CDR3 bases that were read are TGTGCCAGCAGCACAGGGGTTCGTGCAGAA. Its translation: CASSTGVRAE. The whole CDR3 reads CASSTGVRAETLYF.

With respect to this clone: Gene names denote mouse genes. The CDR3 end falls 4 residues outside the read, so it is completed with the germline J gene. J is TRBJ2-2 and V is TRBV12-1, with 11 bases matching TRBD2. CDR1 SGHSN and CDR2 HYEKVE come from the germline V gene. Germline trimming cut 0 bases from V and 0 bases from J; bases unmatched to any gene: 2. This CDR3 has 17 residues. Incomplete CDR3 DNA: TGTGCCAGCTCTCTCTCGACTGGGGGGGCAAACACCGGG. Translation gives CASSLSTGGANTG. The full CDR3 reads CASSLSTGGANTGQLYF.

Concerning this clone: Genes and germline come from the mouse. Coverage ceases 4 residues before the CDR3 finishes, and the germline J gene fills in the end. The chain uses TRBV13-3 and TRBJ2-2; a possible D gene is TRBD2 (6 bases). The CDR3 is 15 residues long. Trimming left V 1 base short and J 3 bases short, with 10 bases between. Germline assignment: CDR1 NNHDY and CDR2 SYVADS. The part of the CDR3 DNA that was read is TGTGCCAGCAGTGATCTGGGGATAGACACCGGG. Translation: CASSDLGIDTG. The whole CDR3 sequence reads CASSDLGIDTGQLYF. Filled out from reference TRBV13-3 and TRBJ2-2, the complete variable domain reads EAAVTQSPRSKVAVTGGKVTLSCHQTNNHDYMYWYRQDTGHGLRLIHYSYVADSTEKGDIPDGYKASRPSQENFSLILELASLSQTAVYFCASSDLGIDTGQLYFGEGSKLTVL.